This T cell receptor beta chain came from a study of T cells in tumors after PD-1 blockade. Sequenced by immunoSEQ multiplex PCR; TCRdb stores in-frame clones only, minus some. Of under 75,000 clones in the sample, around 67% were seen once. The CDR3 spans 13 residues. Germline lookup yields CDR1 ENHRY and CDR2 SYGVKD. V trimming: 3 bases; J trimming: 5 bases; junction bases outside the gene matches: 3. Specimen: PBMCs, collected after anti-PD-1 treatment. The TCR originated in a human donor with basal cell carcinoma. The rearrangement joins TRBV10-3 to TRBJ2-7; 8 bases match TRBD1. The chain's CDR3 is CAISDPTGDEQYF. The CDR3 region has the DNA TGTGCCATCAGTGACCCGACAGGGGACGAGCAGTACTTC.